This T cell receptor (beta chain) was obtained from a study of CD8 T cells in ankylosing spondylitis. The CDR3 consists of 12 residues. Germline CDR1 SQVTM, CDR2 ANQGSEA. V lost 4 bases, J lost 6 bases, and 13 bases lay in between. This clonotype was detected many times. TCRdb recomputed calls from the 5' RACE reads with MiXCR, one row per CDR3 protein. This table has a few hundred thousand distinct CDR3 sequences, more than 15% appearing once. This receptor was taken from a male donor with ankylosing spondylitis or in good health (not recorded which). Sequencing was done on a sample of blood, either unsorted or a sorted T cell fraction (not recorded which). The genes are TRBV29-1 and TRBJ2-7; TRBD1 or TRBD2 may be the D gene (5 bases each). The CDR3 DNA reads TGCAGCGTTGCTGGGGGAGAGGCCGAGCAGTACTTC. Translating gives CSVAGGEAEQYF.